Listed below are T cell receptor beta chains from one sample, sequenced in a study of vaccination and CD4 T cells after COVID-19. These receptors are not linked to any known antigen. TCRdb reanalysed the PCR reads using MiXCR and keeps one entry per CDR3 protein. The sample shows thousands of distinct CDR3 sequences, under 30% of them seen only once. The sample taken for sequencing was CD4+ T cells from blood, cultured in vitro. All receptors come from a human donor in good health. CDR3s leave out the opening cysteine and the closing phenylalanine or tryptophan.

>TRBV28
ASSLLLGTQY
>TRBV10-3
AISSGIRGTGELF
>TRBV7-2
ASSLARGGQPQH
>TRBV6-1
ASSARPGQVNEQF
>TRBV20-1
SARITDYGYT
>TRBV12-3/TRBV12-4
ASRRTGNQETQY
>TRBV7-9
ASSRTVLNTGELF
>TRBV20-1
SAVGTGSADTQY
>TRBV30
AWSVSGWSGYT
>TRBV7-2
ASTRSGTGTDTQY
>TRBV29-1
SVEVVSGETQY
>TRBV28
ASSRLTAYQETQY
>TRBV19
ASSILRGETQY
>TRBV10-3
AISEGLWGGETQY
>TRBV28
ASSLATGRGTDTQY
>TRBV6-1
ASSPLGGSGYT
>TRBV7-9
ASSLRGNTEAF
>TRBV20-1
SARDQAGGGLTQY
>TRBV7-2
ASSSTGETQY
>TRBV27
ASSPGLAGYNEQF
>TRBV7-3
ASSATTGAGYNEQF
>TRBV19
ASSISRGGTEAF
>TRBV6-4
ASSDTLRGADTQY
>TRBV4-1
ASSQVRLAVYNEQF
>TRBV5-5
ASSFLGEAF
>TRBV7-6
ASSVSGETQY
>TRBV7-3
ASSWTRNTEAF
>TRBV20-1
SARGLAGVGEQY
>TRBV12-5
ASGFQGTSGNEQF
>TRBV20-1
SASGVRAEAF
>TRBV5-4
ASSLKASGRGADTQY
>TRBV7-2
ASSPRGLAGGQDTQY
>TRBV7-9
ASSRGSLEEQY
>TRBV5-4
ASSLAWGSGANVLT
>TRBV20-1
SAREARGDQPQH
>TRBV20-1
SAPRGGAGDYGYT
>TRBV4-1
ASSQGTARDTEAF
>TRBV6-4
ATPRQGGGGNTIY
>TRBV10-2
ASKDYGLAANTGELF
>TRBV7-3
ASKKDPGANVLT
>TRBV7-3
ASSLQGALGGDTQY
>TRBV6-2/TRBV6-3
ASSYLGTQY
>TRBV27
ASSLPSARQDNEQF
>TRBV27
ASSFSRTGGAGNSPLH
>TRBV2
ASVGSAGSYNEQF
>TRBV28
ASSAQGGIYEQY